This is a list of T cell receptor beta chains from one sample in a study of CD8+ T cells in alopecia areata. Sequenced by immunoSEQ multiplex PCR; TCRdb stores in-frame clones only, minus some. The table shows hundreds of thousands of clones, with 50% to 60% occurring only once. The sequencing here drew on CD4+ T cells sorted from blood, taken at week 0. Receptors were obtained from a human donor with alopecia areata. Both conserved end residues are part of each CDR3. The D gene is left open where the match is weak. Clone size is not always given. Where it is, it says once, few, many or a class for expanded clones.

D: -; J: TRBJ2-3; V: TRBV30; size: few; DNA: TGTGCCTTATTATTGGAAAGTACGCAGTATTTT; CDR3: CALLLESTQYF
D: TRBD1; J: TRBJ1-4; V: TRBV4-1; size: once; DNA: TGCGCCAGCAGCCAGACAGGGGTGGTGGCTGAAAAACTGTTTTTT; CDR3: CASSQTGVVAEKLFF
D: -; J: TRBJ1-2; V: TRBV5-6; size: -; DNA: TGTGCCAGCAGCGGGACCCGGGGGGAGAGGTACTACACCTTC; CDR3: CASSGTRGERYYTF
D: TRBD2; J: TRBJ2-3; V: TRBV2; size: few; DNA: TGTGCCACACCCGCGGGGGGGAGTCGCACAGATACGCAGTATTTT; CDR3: CATPAGGSRTDTQYF
D: -; J: TRBJ1-5; V: TRBV30; size: -; DNA: TGTGCCTGGGGGGGTCAGAGCAATCAGCCCCAGCATTTT; CDR3: CAWGGQSNQPQHF
D: TRBD1; J: TRBJ1-1; V: TRBV15; size: -; DNA: TGTGCCACCAGCAGAGACATAGGGGGCTACACTGAAGCTTTCTTT; CDR3: CATSRDIGGYTEAFF
D: -; J: TRBJ2-2; V: TRBV30; size: -; DNA: TGTGCCTGGAACCGGGACGCCGGGGAGCTGTTTTTT; CDR3: CAWNRDAGELFF
D: -; J: TRBJ1-4; V: TRBV30; size: few; DNA: TGTGCCTGGAGTGTACTAACCATGTCGGGAAAACTGTTTTTT; CDR3: CAWSVLTMSGKLFF
D: -; J: TRBJ2-2; V: TRBV4-2; size: few; DNA: TGTGCCAGCAGCCAAGATACGGACAGATCTTCCGGGGAGCTGTTTTTT; CDR3: CASSQDTDRSSGELFF
D: -; J: TRBJ2-7; V: TRBV20-1; size: -; DNA: TGCAGTGCTGCCGGGGGCTACGAGCAGTACTTC; CDR3: CSAAGGYEQYF
D: TRBD2; J: TRBJ2-3; V: TRBV2; size: few; DNA: TGTGCCAGCAGTGTGGTCGGGAGGGCCGTAACGGAAACGCAGTATTTT; CDR3: CASSVVGRAVTETQYF
D: TRBD1; J: TRBJ2-1; V: TRBV4-1; size: -; DNA: TGCGCCAGCAGCCAAGTGACAGGGGGGTACAATGAGCAGTTCTTC; CDR3: CASSQVTGGYNEQFF
D: -; J: TRBJ1-1; V: TRBV29-1; size: -; DNA: TGCAGCGCCAAGGGACGGATGAACACTGAAGCTTTCTTT; CDR3: CSAKGRMNTEAFF
D: TRBD1; J: TRBJ1-6; V: TRBV19; size: -; DNA: TGTGCCAGTAGAGTCGCACAGGGGAATAATTCACCCCTCCACTTT; CDR3: CASRVAQGNNSPLHF
D: TRBD2; J: TRBJ2-7; V: TRBV6-5; size: -; DNA: TGTGCCAGCAGCCCCGTGCGGGGGGCCTACGAGCAGTACTTC; CDR3: CASSPVRGAYEQYF
D: -; J: TRBJ2-7; V: TRBV7-9; size: -; DNA: TGTGCCAGCACCAACCCGGGTGGGGCCCGGGGGGAGCAGTACTTC; CDR3: CASTNPGGARGEQYF
D: TRBD1; J: TRBJ2-3; V: TRBV25-1; size: -; DNA: TGTGCCAGCAGTGCAGCCGGGACAGGCGCAGATACGCAGTATTTT; CDR3: CASSAAGTGADTQYF
D: -; J: TRBJ1-2; V: TRBV29-1; size: -; DNA: TGCAGCGTTTGGCGGGATGGCTACACCTTC; CDR3: CSVWRDGYTF
D: TRBD1; J: TRBJ2-3; V: TRBV9; size: -; DNA: TGTGCCAGCAGCGCTCATCTGGACAGGGCCACCGATACGCAGTATTTT; CDR3: CASSAHLDRATDTQYF
D: -; J: TRBJ2-3; V: TRBV9; size: few; DNA: TGTGCCAGCAGCGCCATAGAGCTAGACACAGATACGCAGTATTTT; CDR3: CASSAIELDTDTQYF
D: TRBD1; J: TRBJ2-7; V: TRBV9; size: -; DNA: TGTGCCAGCAGCGACCGGGACAGTTACTACGAGCAGTACTTC; CDR3: CASSDRDSYYEQYF
D: TRBD1; J: TRBJ1-1; V: TRBV29-1; size: -; DNA: TGCAGCGTCTTACGGGGACCGGGACAGAGTATGAACACTGAAGCTTTCTTT; CDR3: CSVLRGPGQSMNTEAFF
D: -; J: TRBJ1-5; V: TRBV6-5; size: once; DNA: TGTGCCAGCAGTTACTCGACAACCCAGCCCCAGCATTTT; CDR3: CASSYSTTQPQHF
D: TRBD2; J: TRBJ2-7; V: TRBV27; size: -; DNA: TGTGCCAGCAGCCGATCAGGACTAGCGGGTACCTACGAGCAGTACTTC; CDR3: CASSRSGLAGTYEQYF
D: TRBD2; J: TRBJ2-5; V: TRBV2; size: -; DNA: TGTGCCAGCAGCACTGGACTAGCAGAGACCCAGTACTTC; CDR3: CASSTGLAETQYF
D: -; J: TRBJ2-7; V: TRBV5-1; size: -; DNA: TGCGCCAGCAGCTTGGACTACGAGCAGTACTTC; CDR3: CASSLDYEQYF
D: -; J: TRBJ2-3; V: TRBV9; size: few; DNA: TGTGCCAGCAGCGTAGAGACAGATACGCAGTATTTT; CDR3: CASSVETDTQYF
D: -; J: TRBJ1-2; V: TRBV29-1; size: few; DNA: TGCAGCGTCGGACGGAGGTTAAACTATGGCTACACCTTC; CDR3: CSVGRRLNYGYTF
D: -; J: TRBJ2-2; V: TRBV29-1; size: few; DNA: TGCAGCGTTGCCCTGGGACATTACACCGGGGAGCTGTTTTTT; CDR3: CSVALGHYTGELFF
D: TRBD1; J: TRBJ1-1; V: TRBV29-1; size: -; DNA: TGCAGCGTGAAGGGGACAGAAATATTGAACACTGAAGCTTTCTTT; CDR3: CSVKGTEILNTEAFF
D: TRBD2; J: TRBJ2-3; V: TRBV4-1; size: -; DNA: TGCGCCAGCAGCCAAGTGGCTAGCGGGAGTCTTGATACGCAGTATTTT; CDR3: CASSQVASGSLDTQYF
D: TRBD1; J: TRBJ2-4; V: TRBV30; size: -; DNA: TGTGCCTGGAGTACCGGGACAGTTAGAAACATTCAGTACTTC; CDR3: CAWSTGTVRNIQYF
D: -; J: TRBJ2-5; V: TRBV19; size: few; DNA: TGTGCCAGCTCTTCCGGGACAAGCCAGACCCAGTACTTC; CDR3: CASSSGTSQTQYF
D: -; J: TRBJ2-1; V: TRBV21-1; size: -; DNA: TGTGCCAGCCGCTTAGGAGGAGGGGACAATGAGCAGTTCTTC; CDR3: CASRLGGGDNEQFF